This entry describes one TCR beta chain. Per germline, CDR1 MNHEY and CDR2 SVGAGI. This CDR3 has 16 amino acids. V was pared by 2 bases and J by 10 bases, with 20 bases between. The sample comes from a study of T-cell reconstitution after alpha-beta-depleted transplantation in children. Unique molecular identifiers were used in preparing the TCRbeta library. From the PCR reads, TCRdb called clonotypes with MiXCR, one entry per CDR3 protein. The repertoire consists of 450,000 to 600,000 distinct CDR3 sequences, with around 19% occurring once and the leading ten covering 2.5% to 4%. The clonotype originates from a human donor who donated a stem cell graft to a child with acute lymphoblastic leukemia. This chain connects TRBV6-5 to TRBJ2-2; D possibly corresponds to TRBD2 (7 bases). The material sequenced was PBMCs from the stem cell graft donor, taken from the stem cell graft. The CDR3 is CASSYGGGGQGVELFF. The DNA for the CDR3 is TGTGCCAGCAGTTACGGGGGAGGGGGTCAAGGCGTGGAGCTGTTTTTT.